This TCR beta chain was captured by sequencing in a study of blood T cell repertoires in COVID-19. In germline, CDR1 is LGHDT, CDR2 YNNKEL (reference sequence). The CDR3 runs 15 residues. Trimming left V 1 base short and J 6 bases short, with 15 bases between. In the source study's methods: Amplification of reference gene primers provided the estimated nucleated cell counts. Clones were read by immunoSEQ multiplex PCR, and TCRdb kept only the in-frame ones, dropping some. The DNA gave D and trimming, while V, J and clone size come from that table. In the table there are a few hundred thousand clones, 90% of which are singletons. Participants came from under 30 US areas, aged about 18 to 95 years. Cohort assignment relied on participant-reported clinical history.

The sequenced sample consisted of PBMCs or T cells enriched from blood (not recorded which). The origin of this receptor is a young woman with acute COVID-19. The V call is TRBV3-1 (or the pseudogene TRBV3-2), the J call TRBJ1-1; weak D call: TRBD1 (5 bases). The CDR3 loop is CASSQVGSGWSEAFF. DNA of the CDR3: TGTGCCAGCAGCCAAGTTGGATCAGGGTGGTCTGAAGCTTTCTTT.